The source of this T cell receptor (beta chain) is a study of blood T cell repertoires in COVID-19. The repertoire was sequenced with immunoSEQ multiplex PCR; TCRdb's copy has only in-frame clones and lacks some. The sample records about 90,000 clones, 90% being singletons. The CDR3 covers 15 residues. With 5 bases clipped from V and 8 bases from J, the junction kept 10 bases outside the gene matches. Germline CDR1 reads SGHVS; CDR2 reads FQNEAQ. Sequencing used peripheral blood. This receptor was identified in a man aged 50 to 60 with acute or convalescent COVID-19. The chain uses TRBV7-8 and TRBJ2-1; 9 bases are shared with TRBD2. CDR3 sequence: CASSVDSGRRDEQFF. DNA for the CDR3: TGTGCCAGCAGCGTCGATAGCGGGAGAAGGGATGAGCAGTTCTTC.